This is a list of T cell receptor beta chains from one sample in a study of blood T cell repertoires in COVID-19. Assay used: immunoSEQ multiplex PCR; TCRdb lists only in-frame clones, some missing. The table lists 200,000 to 300,000 clones, just under 85% of them singletons. The sample consisted of peripheral blood. The receptors derive from a man aged 50 to 60 with acute or convalescent COVID-19. The CDR3 runs from the conserved cysteine through the conserved F or W. The D gene is left open where the match is weak. The size field is filled for only some rows; it gives once, few, many or a size class.

>TRBD1|NA|TRBV5-1|TRBJ2-5
TGCGCCAGCACAGGGGGCGAGGCCACCGCGGAGACCCAGTACTTC
CASTGGEATAETQYF
>NA|NA|TRBV3-1/TRBV3-2|TRBJ2-1
TGTGCCAGCAGCCAATTGGGAGGCCGCAATGAGCAGTTCTTC
CASSQLGGRNEQFF
>NA|NA|TRBV29-1|TRBJ1-1
TGCAGCGGGGGCCAGGGCACTGAAGCTTTCTTT
CSGGQGTEAFF
>TRBD2|NA|TRBV11-3|TRBJ2-1
TGTGCCAGCAGCTTAGAGACTAGCGGTCCCTACAATGAGCAGTTCTTC
CASSLETSGPYNEQFF
>TRBD2|NA|TRBV10-2|TRBJ2-7
TGCGCCAGCAGTGCGGGAGGCTCCTACGAGCAGTACTTC
CASSAGGSYEQYF
>TRBD2|NA|TRBV7-3|TRBJ2-7
TGTGCCAGCTACCAGACTAGCCAAACCTCCTACGAGCAGTACTTC
CASYQTSQTSYEQYF
>NA|NA|TRBV6-6|TRBJ2-7
TGTGCCAGCAGCGACGGACAGCCTGGAGGCTACGAGCAGTACTTC
CASSDGQPGGYEQYF
>TRBD2|few|TRBV27|TRBJ2-7
TGTGCCAGCAGTTTGTCTAGCGGGGTTTACGAGCAGTACTTC
CASSLSSGVYEQYF
>NA|NA|TRBV6-5|TRBJ1-4
TGTGCCAGCAGTCCGACAGGTTTAACTAATGAAAAACTGTTTTTT
CASSPTGLTNEKLFF
>NA|NA|TRBV2|TRBJ1-5
TGTGCCAGCAGTAAGTTACAGGGAGGGAGCAATCAGCCCCAGCATTTT
CASSKLQGGSNQPQHF
>NA|NA|TRBV15|TRBJ1-3
TGTGCCACCAGCAGAGAGGGAAGGGGACACCGTTACTCTGGAAACACCATATATTTT
CATSREGRGHRYSGNTIYF
>NA|NA|TRBV9|TRBJ2-1
TGTGCCAGCAGCGTAGGGGGTGGGGCAGCTCCAACCAATGAGCAGTTCTTC
CASSVGGGAAPTNEQFF
>NA|NA|TRBV7-3|TRBJ2-3
TGTGCCAGCAGCTCGCCCGAGGTACGGTCTCCGCAGTATTTT
CASSSPEVRSPQYF
>TRBD2|NA|TRBV20-1|TRBJ2-7
TGCAGTGCTAGTACTAGCGGGAGATTCTACGAGCAGTACTTC
CSASTSGRFYEQYF
>NA|medium-sized|TRBV6-5|TRBJ2-1
TGTGCCAGCAGCTTATACAATGAGCAGTTCTTC
CASSLYNEQFF
>TRBD1|NA|TRBV19|TRBJ1-1
TGTGCCAGTAGTTTGATTCAGGGGGCGCAAGGAAGGACTGAAGCTTTCTTT
CASSLIQGAQGRTEAFF
>TRBD1|NA|TRBV19|TRBJ1-1
TGTGCCAGTAGTATAGTGAGGACAGGGGCCGGGACTGAAGCTTTCTTT
CASSIVRTGAGTEAFF
>TRBD1|once|TRBV7-6|TRBJ2-7
TGTGCCAGCAGCTACCGGGACAGGGGCCTCGCTACGATCTACGAGCAGTACTTC
CASSYRDRGLATIYEQYF
>TRBD1|NA|TRBV19|TRBJ1-4
TGTGCCAGTAGAACAGGGGCTCCGGCGACTAATGAAAAACTGTTTTTT
CASRTGAPATNEKLFF
>NA|NA|TRBV11-3|TRBJ1-1
TGTGCCAGCAGCTTAGACGGGAACACTGAAGCTTTCTTT
CASSLDGNTEAFF
>TRBD1|NA|TRBV6-5|TRBJ1-2
TGTGCCAGCAGTTACGCCCGGGACAGGGGGTTCTATGGCTACACCTTC
CASSYARDRGFYGYTF
>NA|NA|TRBV30|TRBJ2-7
TGTGCCTGGAGTGTAAAAGGGGGGGTCTTCGAGCAGTACTTC
CAWSVKGGVFEQYF
>NA|NA|TRBV29-1|TRBJ2-1
TGCAGCGTTGATGGGGCCTATGAGCAGTTCTTC
CSVDGAYEQFF
>NA|NA|TRBV11-2|TRBJ1-2
TGTGCCAGCAGCTTAGACTCGACAGCTTCCTATGGCTACACCTTC
CASSLDSTASYGYTF
>TRBD1|NA|TRBV7-2|TRBJ1-2
TGTGCCAGCAGCCGCACTACAGGGGATGGCTACACCTTC
CASSRTTGDGYTF
>NA|NA|TRBV3-1/TRBV3-2|TRBJ2-5
TGTGCCAGCAGCCAAGATTCGGGGAGACAAGCGGCCCAAGAGACCCAGTACTTC
CASSQDSGRQAAQETQYF
>TRBD1|few|TRBV6-4|TRBJ1-5
TGTGCCAGCAGTAAAGACAGGGACGGTCAGCCCCAGCATTTT
CASSKDRDGQPQHF
>NA|NA|TRBV5-8|TRBJ2-7
TGTGCCAGTGGATTCCTTCAGGGTTTTGACGAGCAGTACTTC
CASGFLQGFDEQYF
>NA|NA|TRBV15|TRBJ1-5
TGTGCCACCAGTCGACTGGGGAGTAATCAGCCCCAGCATTTT
CATSRLGSNQPQHF
>NA|NA|TRBV11-3|TRBJ1-4
TGTGCCAGCAGCCCAACAGGATTGGAAAAACTGTTTTTT
CASSPTGLEKLFF
>TRBD1|NA|TRBV27|TRBJ1-2
TGTGCCAGCAGTTTACGGGACAGTAGCTATGGCTACACCTTC
CASSLRDSSYGYTF
>NA|NA|TRBV7-9|TRBJ1-2
TGTGCCAGCAGCTTAGGTCAGGGGAAAACCTTC
CASSLGQGKTF
>NA|NA|TRBV29-1|TRBJ2-7
TGCAGCGTTATTTTGACGTTAGGGGCTGACGAGCAGTACTTC
CSVILTLGADEQYF
>NA|NA|TRBV5-6|TRBJ1-5
TGTGCCAGCAGTACGGGACCGGGAGGTCAGCCCCAGCATTTT
CASSTGPGGQPQHF
>TRBD1|NA|TRBV6-5|TRBJ1-5
TGTGCCAGCAGGGACAGGGCGGGTCAGCCCCAGCATTTT
CASRDRAGQPQHF
>NA|few|TRBV14|TRBJ1-4
TGTGCCAGCAGCCAGCCGGGACACGGGCTGTTTTTT
CASSQPGHGLFF
>NA|NA|TRBV28|TRBJ1-3
TGTGCCAGCACCCCAGGGAACGGAAACACCATATATTTT
CASTPGNGNTIYF
>NA|once|TRBV12-3/TRBV12-4|TRBJ2-1
TGTGCCAGCAGTATTGGACAGAAGCAGTTCTTC
CASSIGQKQFF
>TRBD2|once|TRBV28|TRBJ2-7
TGTGCCAGCATACCCGCGGGAGCGGCCCTCTACGAGCAGTACTTC
CASIPAGAALYEQYF
>TRBD1|NA|TRBV29-1|TRBJ2-7
TGCAGCGGCCTTTTTAAACAGGGGGGCGAGCAGTACTTC
CSGLFKQGGEQYF
>TRBD1|NA|TRBV5-1|TRBJ1-1
TGCGCCAGCCAACAGGGGATAACGAACACTGAAGCTTTCTTT
CASQQGITNTEAFF
>NA|NA|TRBV5-8|TRBJ2-3
TGTGCCAGCAGCTTCCTGCTAGTTTACGGGTATTTT
CASSFLLVYGYF
>NA|NA|TRBV5-6|TRBJ2-3
TGTGCCAGCAGCTTACTCACTATGACTGCAGATACGCAGTATTTT
CASSLLTMTADTQYF
>NA|few|TRBV14|TRBJ1-1
TGTGCCAGCAGCCCACTGAAGCAGGGGATCTTCGAGGGCCCCAACACTGAAGCTTTCTTT
CASSPLKQGIFEGPNTEAFF
>TRBD2|NA|TRBV5-1|TRBJ2-7
TGCGCCAGCAGCCTAGCGGGATCCTACGAGCAGTACTTC
CASSLAGSYEQYF
>NA|NA|TRBV19|TRBJ1-4
TGTGCCAGTAGTCGGACCTCTACGGGAGAAAAACTGTTTTTT
CASSRTSTGEKLFF
>NA|once|TRBV19|TRBJ2-1
TGTGCCAGTACCGGGGGACTGGGCCACTACAATGAGCAGTTCTTC
CASTGGLGHYNEQFF
>NA|few|TRBV15|TRBJ1-2
TGTGCCACCAGCAGAGGGGCGTTCTATGGCTACACCTTC
CATSRGAFYGYTF
>NA|NA|TRBV6-5|TRBJ2-5
TGTGCCAGCAGTTACCCGGGGGTCGAGACCCAGTACTTC
CASSYPGVETQYF
>NA|NA|TRBV10-3|TRBJ2-6
TGTGCCATCAGTGAAGAAGCGGGTGTAACTGGGGCCAACGTCCTGACTTTC
CAISEEAGVTGANVLTF
>TRBD1|NA|TRBV27|TRBJ1-4
TGTGCCAGCAGTTCGTCCCAGACAGGGCCAAATGAAAAACTGTTTTTT
CASSSSQTGPNEKLFF